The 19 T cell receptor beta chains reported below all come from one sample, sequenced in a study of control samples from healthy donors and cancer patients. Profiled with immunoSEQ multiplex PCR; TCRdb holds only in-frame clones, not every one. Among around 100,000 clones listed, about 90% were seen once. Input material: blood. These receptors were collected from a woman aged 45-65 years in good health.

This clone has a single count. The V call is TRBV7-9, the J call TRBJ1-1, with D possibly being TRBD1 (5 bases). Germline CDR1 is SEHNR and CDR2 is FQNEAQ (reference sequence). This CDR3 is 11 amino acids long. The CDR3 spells CAGSRDTEAFF. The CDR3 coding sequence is TGTGCTGGGAGCAGGGACACTGAAGCTTTCTTT.

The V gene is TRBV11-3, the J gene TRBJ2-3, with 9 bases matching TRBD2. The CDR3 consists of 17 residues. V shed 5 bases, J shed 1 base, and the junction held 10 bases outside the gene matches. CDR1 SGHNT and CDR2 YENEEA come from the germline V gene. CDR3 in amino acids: CASSLSPGLAGTDTQYF. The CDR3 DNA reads TGTGCCAGCAGCCTGAGTCCGGGACTAGCTGGCACAGATACGCAGTATTTT.

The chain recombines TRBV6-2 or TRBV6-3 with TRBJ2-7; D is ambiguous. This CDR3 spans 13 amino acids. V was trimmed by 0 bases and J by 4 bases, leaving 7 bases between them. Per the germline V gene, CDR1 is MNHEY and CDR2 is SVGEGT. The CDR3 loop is CASSYSPSYEQYV. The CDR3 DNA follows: TGTGCCAGCAGTTACTCGCCTAGTTACGAGCAGTACGTC.

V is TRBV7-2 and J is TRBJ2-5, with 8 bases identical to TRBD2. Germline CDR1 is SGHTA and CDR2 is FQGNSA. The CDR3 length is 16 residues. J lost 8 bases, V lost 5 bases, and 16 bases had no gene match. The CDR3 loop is CASSGGQRGQGFTQYF. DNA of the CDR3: TGTGCCAGCAGCGGAGGGCAGCGGGGGCAGGGGTTTACCCAGTACTTC.

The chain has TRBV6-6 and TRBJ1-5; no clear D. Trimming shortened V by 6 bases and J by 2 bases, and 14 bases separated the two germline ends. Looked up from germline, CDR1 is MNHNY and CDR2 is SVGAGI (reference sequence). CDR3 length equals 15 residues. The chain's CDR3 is CASSRAPSGNQPQHF. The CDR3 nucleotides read TGTGCCAGCAGCCGCGCCCCGTCGGGCAATCAGCCCCAGCATTTT.

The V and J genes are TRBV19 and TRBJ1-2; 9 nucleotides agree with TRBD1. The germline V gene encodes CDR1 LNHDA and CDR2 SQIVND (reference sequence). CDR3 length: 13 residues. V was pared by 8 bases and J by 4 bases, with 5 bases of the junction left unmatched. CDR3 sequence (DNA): TGTGCCAGTGGGGACAGGGCACTCTATGGCTACACCTTC. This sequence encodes CASGDRALYGYTF. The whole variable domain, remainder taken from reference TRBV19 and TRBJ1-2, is DGGITQSPKYLFRKEGQNVTLSCEQNLNHDAMYWYRQDPGQGLRLIYYSQIVNDFQKGDIAEGYSVSREKKESFPLTVTSAQKNPTAFYLCASGDRALYGYTFGSGTRLTVV.

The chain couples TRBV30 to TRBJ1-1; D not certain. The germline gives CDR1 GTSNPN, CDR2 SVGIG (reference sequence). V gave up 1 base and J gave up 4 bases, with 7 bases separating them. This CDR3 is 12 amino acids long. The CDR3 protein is CAWSAIGTEAFF. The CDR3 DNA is TGTGCCTGGAGTGCCATCGGCACTGAAGCTTTCTTT.

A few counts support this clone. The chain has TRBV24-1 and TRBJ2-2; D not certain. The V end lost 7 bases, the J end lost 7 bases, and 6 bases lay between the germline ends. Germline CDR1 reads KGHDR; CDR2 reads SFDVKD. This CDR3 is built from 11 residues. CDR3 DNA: TGTGCCACCAGATCCGGCGGGGAGCTGTTTTTT. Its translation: CATRSGGELFF.

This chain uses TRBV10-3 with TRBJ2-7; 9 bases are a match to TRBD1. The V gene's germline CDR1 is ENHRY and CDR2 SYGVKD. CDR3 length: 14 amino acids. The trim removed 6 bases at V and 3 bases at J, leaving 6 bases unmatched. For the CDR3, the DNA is TGTGCCATCAGCGGACAGGGGCCCGGCTACGAGCAGTACTTC. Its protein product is CAISGQGPGYEQYF.

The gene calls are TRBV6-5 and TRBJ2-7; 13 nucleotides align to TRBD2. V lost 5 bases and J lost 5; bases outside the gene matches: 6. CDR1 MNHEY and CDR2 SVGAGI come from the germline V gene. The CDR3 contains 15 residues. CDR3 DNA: TGTGCCAGCAGTCTGACTAGCGGGAGGATCAACGAGCAGTACGTC. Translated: CASSLTSGRINEQYV.

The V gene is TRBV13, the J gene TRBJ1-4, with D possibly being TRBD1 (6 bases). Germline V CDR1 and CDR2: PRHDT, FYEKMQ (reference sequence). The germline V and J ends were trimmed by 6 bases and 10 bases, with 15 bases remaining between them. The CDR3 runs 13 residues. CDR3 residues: CASRTGSRGKLFF. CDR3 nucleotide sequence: TGTGCCAGCAGGACAGGCTCTCGGGGAAAACTGTTTTTT.

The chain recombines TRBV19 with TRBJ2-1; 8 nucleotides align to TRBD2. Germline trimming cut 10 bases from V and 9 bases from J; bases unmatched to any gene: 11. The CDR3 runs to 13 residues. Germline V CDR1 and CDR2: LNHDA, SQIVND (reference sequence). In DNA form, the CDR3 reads TGTGCCATAAGCGGGAGCGGCCGCGGTGAGCAGTTCTTC. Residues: CAISGSGRGEQFF.

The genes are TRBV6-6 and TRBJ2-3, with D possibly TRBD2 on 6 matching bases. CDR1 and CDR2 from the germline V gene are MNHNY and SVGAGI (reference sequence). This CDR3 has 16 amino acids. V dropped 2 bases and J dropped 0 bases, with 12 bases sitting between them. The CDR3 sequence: CASSYGGTPSTDTQYF. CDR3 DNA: TGTGCCAGCAGTTACGGCGGGACCCCTAGCACAGATACGCAGTATTTT.

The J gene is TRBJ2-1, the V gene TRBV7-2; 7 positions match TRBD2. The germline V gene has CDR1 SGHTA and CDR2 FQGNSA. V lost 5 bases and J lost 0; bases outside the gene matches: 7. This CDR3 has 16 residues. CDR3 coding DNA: TGTGCCAGCAGCCCCAACGGGGGGAGCTCCTACAATGAGCAGTTCTTC. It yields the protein CASSPNGGSSYNEQFF.

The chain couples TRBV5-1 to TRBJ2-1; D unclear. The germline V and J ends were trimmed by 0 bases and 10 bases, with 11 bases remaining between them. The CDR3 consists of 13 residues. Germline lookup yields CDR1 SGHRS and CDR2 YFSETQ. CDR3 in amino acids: CASSLAGGLEQFF. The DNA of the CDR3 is TGCGCCAGCAGCTTGGCGGGTGGGCTAGAGCAGTTCTTC.

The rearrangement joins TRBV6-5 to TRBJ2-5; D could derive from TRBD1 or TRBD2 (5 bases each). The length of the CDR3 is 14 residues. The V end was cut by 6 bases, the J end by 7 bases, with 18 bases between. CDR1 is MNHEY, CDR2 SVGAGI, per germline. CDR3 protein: CASSDPGGTRTQYF. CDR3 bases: TGTGCCAGCAGCGACCCTGGGGGTACTCGGACCCAGTACTTC.

Here the CDR3 DNA reads TGTGCCAGCAGCTTACTGGAGGGAGGTTTTGATACGCAGTATTTT. Translated: CASSLLEGGFDTQYF. This chain uses TRBV11-3 with TRBJ2-3, with D maybe TRBD2 (6 bases). CDR1 SGHNT and CDR2 YENEEA come from the germline V gene. V lost 2 bases to trimming and J lost 6 bases, with 15 bases between them. The CDR3 runs 15 residues.

DNA of the CDR3: TGTGCCAGCAGGTACCACAGGAGACAGGGGGTTGAGACCCAGTACTTC. Translation gives CASRYHRRQGVETQYF. This chain connects TRBV7-9 to TRBJ2-5; 9 nucleotides align to TRBD1. CDR1 SEHNR and CDR2 FQNEAQ come from the germline V gene (reference sequence). This CDR3 has 16 residues. Trimming took 6 bases from V and 5 from J; bases not matched to a gene: 13.

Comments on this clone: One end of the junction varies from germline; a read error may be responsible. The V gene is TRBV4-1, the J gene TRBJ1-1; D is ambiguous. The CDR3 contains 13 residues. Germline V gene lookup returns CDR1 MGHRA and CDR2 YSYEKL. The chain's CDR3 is CASSQDPATKAFF. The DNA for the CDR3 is TGCGCCAGCAGCCAAGATCCGGCCACTAAAGCTTTCTTT.